This record covers a single TCR beta chain. Primers for the PCR totalled 60 Vbeta and 13 Jbeta. Some clones are missing from TCRdb's copy, which holds only in-frame ones; the method was immunoSEQ multiplex PCR. Of hundreds of thousands of clones in the sample, about 78% are singletons; the top ten hold around 4%. These data are taken from a study of cytomegalovirus exposure and HLA in healthy donors. The wider study: Early release data held about 92 million unique TCRs from HLA-typed donors.

In germline, CDR1 is SEHNR, CDR2 FQNEAQ (reference sequence). The trim removed 1 base at V and 0 bases at J, leaving 5 bases unmatched. The CDR3 has 16 amino acids. The rearrangement uses TRBV7-9 and TRBJ2-7; 8 bases are shared with TRBD2. The clonotype comes from a male donor in good health and CMV-seronegative. Sequencing input: PBMCs. The DNA for the CDR3 is TGTGCCAGCAGCTTAGTTGGGCGGGAGGACTCCTACGAGCAGTACTTC. Protein: CASSLVGREDSYEQYF.